This TCR beta chain derives from a study of response to subunit inactivated influenza vaccine. The germline V gene encodes CDR1 SNHLY and CDR2 FYNNEI. V lost 3 bases and J lost 0; bases outside the gene matches: 5. The CDR3 spans 16 residues. Via MiXCR, TCRdb re-called the RT-PCR reads, giving one row per CDR3 protein. The sample contains about 310,000 distinct CDR3 sequences, around a fifth of which appear only once. This chain links TRBV2 with TRBJ1-3; 7 nucleotides align to TRBD1. This TCR was sampled from a man between 50 and 69 years old who received an inactivated influenza vaccine. The specimen comprised PBMCs from blood, sampled about 19 months after vaccination. DNA of the CDR3: TGTGCCAGCAGTGAGGAGACAGGGATCTCTGGAAACACCATATATTTT. Protein: CASSEETGISGNTIYF.